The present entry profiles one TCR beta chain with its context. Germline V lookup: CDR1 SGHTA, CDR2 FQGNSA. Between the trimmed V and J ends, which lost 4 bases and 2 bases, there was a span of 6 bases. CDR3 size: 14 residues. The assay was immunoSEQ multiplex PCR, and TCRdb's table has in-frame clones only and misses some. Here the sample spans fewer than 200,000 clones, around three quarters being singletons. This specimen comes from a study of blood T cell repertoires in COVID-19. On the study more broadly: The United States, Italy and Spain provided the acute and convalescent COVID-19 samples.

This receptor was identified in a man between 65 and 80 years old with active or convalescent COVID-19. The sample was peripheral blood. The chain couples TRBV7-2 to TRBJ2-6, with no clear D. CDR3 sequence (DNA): TGTGCCAGCAGCTCTCCGGCTGGGGCCAACGTCCTGACTTTC. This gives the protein CASSSPAGANVLTF.